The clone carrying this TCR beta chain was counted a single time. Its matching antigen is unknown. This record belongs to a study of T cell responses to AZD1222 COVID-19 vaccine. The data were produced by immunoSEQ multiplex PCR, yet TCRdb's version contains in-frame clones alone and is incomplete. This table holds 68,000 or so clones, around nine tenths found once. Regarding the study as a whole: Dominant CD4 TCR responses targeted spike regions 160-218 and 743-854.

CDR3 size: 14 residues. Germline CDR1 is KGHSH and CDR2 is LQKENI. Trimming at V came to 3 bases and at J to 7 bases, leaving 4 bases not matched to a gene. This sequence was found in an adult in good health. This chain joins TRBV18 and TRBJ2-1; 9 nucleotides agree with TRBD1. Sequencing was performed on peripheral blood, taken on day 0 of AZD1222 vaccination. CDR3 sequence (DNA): TGTGCCAGCTCACCGGGACAGGGCTATAATGAGCAGTTCTTC. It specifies CASSPGQGYNEQFF.